These T cell receptor beta chains were read from a single sample in a study of OX40 agonist ivuxolimab in advanced cancers. Repertoires were generated with immunoSEQ multiplex PCR, while TCRdb's copy carries only in-frame clones and drops some. The repertoire includes about 38,000 clones, about three quarters of them detected once, and 7.5% to 10% sits in the top ten. The specimen comprised CD4+ or CD8+ T cells sorted from blood, sampled in a trial of the OX40 agonist ivuxolimab. These receptors were collected from an adult with an advanced solid tumor such as melanoma, head and neck, liver or kidney cancer. Each CDR3 is given with its conserved first and last residue. A D gene is named only where the DNA matches it firmly. Size tells how often a clone was seen (once, few, many) or the class of an expanded clone, and some rows leave it out.

V,J,size,D,CDR3,DNA
TRBV25-1,TRBJ1-4,once,TRBD1,CASSELGQGAANEKLFF,TGTGCCAGCAGTGAATTGGGGCAGGGGGCGGCAAATGAAAAACTGTTTTTT
TRBV4-1,TRBJ2-3,NA,NA,CASSQGGANTDTQYF,TGCGCCAGCAGCCAAGGAGGGGCCAACACAGATACGCAGTATTTT
TRBV10-2,TRBJ2-7,NA,NA,CASKAISSYEQYF,TGCGCCAGCAAGGCGATTAGCTCCTACGAGCAGTACTTC
TRBV9,TRBJ2-2,few,TRBD2,CASSAGLAGDRGELFF,TGTGCCAGCAGCGCAGGACTAGCGGGGGATAGGGGGGAGCTGTTTTTT
TRBV7-6,TRBJ2-5,NA,TRBD2,CASSPGGAGGKETQYF,TGTGCCAGCAGCCCCGGGGGGGCGGGGGGAAAAGAGACCCAGTACTTC
TRBV19,TRBJ1-3,NA,NA,CASRDYRSGNTIYF,TGTGCCAGTAGAGATTATCGGTCTGGAAACACCATATATTTT
TRBV18,TRBJ2-6,once,NA,CASSPEISGANVLTF,TGTGCCAGCTCACCAGAAATCTCTGGGGCCAACGTCCTGACTTTC
TRBV14,TRBJ2-7,NA,TRBD1,CASSQLDRVYEQYF,TGTGCCAGCAGCCAATTGGACAGGGTCTACGAGCAGTACTTC
TRBV10-3,TRBJ2-3,NA,TRBD2,CAISAASFGGRSTDTQYF,TGTGCCATCAGTGCTGCCTCCTTTGGCGGGAGGAGCACAGATACGCAGTATTTT
TRBV5-4,TRBJ1-1,few,NA,CASSPGAMNTEAFF,TGTGCCAGCAGCCCAGGGGCCATGAACACTGAAGCTTTCTTT
TRBV4-2,TRBJ2-3,NA,NA,CASSQQDSTSTQYF,TGTGCCAGCAGCCAACAGGACTCAACTTCAACGCAGTATTTT
TRBV27,TRBJ1-5,few,TRBD1,CATRGQGDPRVQPQHF,TGTGCCACCCGAGGACAGGGGGACCCTAGGGTTCAGCCCCAGCATTTT
TRBV19,TRBJ2-2,NA,NA,CASSNPGWAGELFF,TGTGCCAGTAGTAATCCAGGGTGGGCCGGGGAGCTGTTTTTT
TRBV5-6,TRBJ1-3,few,NA,CASSSGLAGNTIYF,TGTGCCAGCAGCTCGGGCTTAGCTGGAAACACCATATATTTT
TRBV18,TRBJ2-1,NA,NA,CASSPGKGSYNEQFF,TGTGCCAGCTCCCCAGGGAAGGGTTCCTACAATGAGCAGTTCTTC
TRBV10-3,TRBJ2-1,once,TRBD2,CAISESASGVNEQFF,TGTGCCATCAGTGAGTCGGCTAGCGGGGTGAATGAGCAGTTCTTC
TRBV7-8,TRBJ2-7,once,TRBD1,CASSNSGTGYEQYF,TGTGCCAGCAGCAACTCCGGGACAGGGTACGAGCAGTACTTC
TRBV4-1,TRBJ1-6,NA,NA,CASSQGVGPEPLHF,TGCGCCAGCAGCCAGGGGGTGGGGCCAGAGCCCCTCCACTTT
TRBV27,TRBJ2-7,NA,NA,CASSPDAIGAYEQYF,TGTGCCAGCAGCCCCGACGCAATCGGGGCCTACGAGCAGTACTTC
TRBV6-5,TRBJ2-7,NA,NA,CASQPPRGGVYEQYF,TGTGCCAGCCAACCCCCCCGGGGCGGTGTCTACGAGCAGTACTTC
TRBV5-6,TRBJ2-3,few,TRBD1,CASSLGEGGVMYF,TGTGCCAGCAGCTTGGGGGAAGGGGGCGTAATGTATTTT
TRBV18,TRBJ2-3,NA,TRBD2,CASSPTSGASTDTQYF,TGTGCCAGCTCACCAACTAGCGGGGCAAGCACAGATACGCAGTATTTT
TRBV4-1,TRBJ2-6,NA,NA,CASSQDPVSSGANVLTF,TGCGCCAGCAGCCAAGACCCAGTCAGCTCTGGGGCCAACGTCCTGACTTTC
TRBV25-1,TRBJ2-1,NA,TRBD2,CASSPLAGNNEQFF,TGTGCCAGCAGTCCCCTAGCGGGAAACAATGAGCAGTTCTTC
TRBV6-4,TRBJ2-2,NA,NA,CASSPVGNTGELFF,TGTGCCAGCAGTCCAGTAGGGAACACCGGGGAGCTGTTTTTT
TRBV6-1,TRBJ2-7,NA,NA,CATKAVGYEQYF,TGTGCCACCAAGGCGGTGGGATACGAGCAGTACTTC
TRBV7-3,TRBJ2-1,NA,TRBD2,CASSFSGTSGSREQFF,TGTGCCAGCAGCTTCTCCGGGACTAGCGGCTCTAGGGAGCAGTTCTTC
TRBV19,TRBJ2-3,NA,NA,CASSPDRFDTQYF,TGTGCCAGTAGCCCCGATAGGTTCGATACGCAGTATTTT
TRBV27,TRBJ2-7,NA,NA,CASSLKTSSYEQYF,TGTGCCAGCAGTTTAAAGACTAGCTCCTACGAGCAGTACTTC
TRBV30,TRBJ1-6,NA,NA,CAWSVHKRTRDSPLHF,TGTGCCTGGAGTGTACATAAGAGGACACGGGATTCACCCCTCCACTTT
TRBV6-9,TRBJ2-3,NA,NA,CASSLGKAGQYF,TGTGCCAGCAGTTTGGGCAAGGCCGGGCAGTATTTT
TRBV6-4,TRBJ1-3,NA,NA,CASIWPLLYF,TGTGCCAGCATATGGCCTCTCTTATATTTT
TRBV30,TRBJ1-2,NA,TRBD1,CAWSRQGGYGYTF,TGTGCCTGGAGTAGACAGGGCGGCTATGGCTACACCTTC